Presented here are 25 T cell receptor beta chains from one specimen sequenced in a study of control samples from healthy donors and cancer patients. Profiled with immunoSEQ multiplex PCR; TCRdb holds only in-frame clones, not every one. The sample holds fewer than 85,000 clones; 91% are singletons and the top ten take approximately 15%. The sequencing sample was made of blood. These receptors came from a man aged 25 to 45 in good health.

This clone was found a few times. CDR3 sequence (DNA): TGTGCCAGTAGTAACCCCGCGGACAGGGGGCCTGGCTACACCTTC. Protein sequence: CASSNPADRGPGYTF. V and J are TRBV19 and TRBJ1-2; 11 nucleotides line up with TRBD1. The V gene end was trimmed by 4 bases and the J gene end by 7 bases; junction bases not matched to a gene: 8. The germline gives CDR1 LNHDA, CDR2 SQIVND (reference sequence). The CDR3 has 15 residues.

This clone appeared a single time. This CDR3 reads CASSLTGLEQYF. DNA for the CDR3: TGTGCCAGCAGCCTAACAGGGCTCGAGCAGTACTTC. The V gene is TRBV6-5, the J gene TRBJ2-7; perhaps TRBD1 as D (6 bases). The CDR3 runs 12 residues. V was cut by 6 bases and J by 6 bases, with 12 bases left in between. Germline V gene lookup returns CDR1 MNHEY and CDR2 SVGAGI.

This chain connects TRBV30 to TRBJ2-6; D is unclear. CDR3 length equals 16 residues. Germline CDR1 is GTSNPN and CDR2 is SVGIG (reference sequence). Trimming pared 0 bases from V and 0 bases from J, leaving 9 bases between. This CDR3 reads CAWSVLLFSGANVLTF. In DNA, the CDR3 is TGTGCCTGGAGTGTACTTTTGTTCTCTGGGGCCAACGTCCTGACTTTC.

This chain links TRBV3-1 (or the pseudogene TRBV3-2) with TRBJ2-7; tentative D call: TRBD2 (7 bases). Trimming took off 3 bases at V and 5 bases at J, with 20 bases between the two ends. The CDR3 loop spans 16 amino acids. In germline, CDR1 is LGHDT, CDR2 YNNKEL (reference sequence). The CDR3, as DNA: TGTGCCAGCAGCCACAAGCCCGGGGGGCAGCCCCACGAGCAGTACTTC. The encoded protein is CASSHKPGGQPHEQYF.

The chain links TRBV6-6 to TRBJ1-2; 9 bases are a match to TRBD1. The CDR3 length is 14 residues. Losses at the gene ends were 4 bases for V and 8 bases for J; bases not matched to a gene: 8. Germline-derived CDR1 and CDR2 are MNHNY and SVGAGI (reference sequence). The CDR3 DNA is TGTGCCAGCAGTTCTCGACAGGGGGAAGACGGCTACACCTTC. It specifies CASSSRQGEDGYTF.

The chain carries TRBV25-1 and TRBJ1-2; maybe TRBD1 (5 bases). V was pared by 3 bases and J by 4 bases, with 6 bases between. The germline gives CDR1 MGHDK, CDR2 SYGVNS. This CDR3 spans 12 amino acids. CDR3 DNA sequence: TGTGCCAGCAGTGAGGGGGTCTATGGCTACACCTTC. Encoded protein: CASSEGVYGYTF.

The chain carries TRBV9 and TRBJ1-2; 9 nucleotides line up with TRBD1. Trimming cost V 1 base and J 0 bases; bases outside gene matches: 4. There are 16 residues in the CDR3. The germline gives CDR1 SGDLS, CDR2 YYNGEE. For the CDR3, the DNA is TGTGCCAGCAGCGTAAGTGGACAGGGGACTAACTATGGCTACACCTTC. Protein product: CASSVSGQGTNYGYTF.

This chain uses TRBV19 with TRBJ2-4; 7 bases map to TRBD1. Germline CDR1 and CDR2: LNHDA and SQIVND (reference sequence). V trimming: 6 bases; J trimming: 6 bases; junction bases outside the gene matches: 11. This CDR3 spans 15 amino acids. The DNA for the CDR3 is TGTGCCAGTAGATCGGGACAGCGAAACACAAACATTCAGTACTTC. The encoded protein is CASRSGQRNTNIQYF.

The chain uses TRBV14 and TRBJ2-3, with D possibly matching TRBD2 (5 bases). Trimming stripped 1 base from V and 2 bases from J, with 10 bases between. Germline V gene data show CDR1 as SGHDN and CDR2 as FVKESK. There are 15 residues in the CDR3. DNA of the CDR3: TGTGCCAGCAGCCAAGGTCTAGCCGACACAGATACGCAGTATTTT. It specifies CASSQGLADTDTQYF. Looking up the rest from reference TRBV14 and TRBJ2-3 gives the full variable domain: EAGVTQFPSHSVIEKGQTVTLRCDPISGHDNLYWYRRVMGKEIKFLLHFVKESKQDESGMPNNRFLAERTGGTYSTLKVQPAELEDSGVYFCASSQGLADTDTQYFGPGTRLTVL.

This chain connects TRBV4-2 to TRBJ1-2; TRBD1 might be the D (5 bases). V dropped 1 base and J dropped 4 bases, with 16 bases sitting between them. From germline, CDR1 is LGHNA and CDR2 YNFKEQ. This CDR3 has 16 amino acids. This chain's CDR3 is CASSQGRGDGGYGYTF. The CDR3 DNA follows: TGTGCCAGCAGCCAAGGACGAGGGGACGGCGGCTATGGCTACACCTTC.

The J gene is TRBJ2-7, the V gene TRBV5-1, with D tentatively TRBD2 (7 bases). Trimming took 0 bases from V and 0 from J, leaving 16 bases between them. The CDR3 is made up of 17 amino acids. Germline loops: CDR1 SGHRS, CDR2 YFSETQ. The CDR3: CASSLGVAGAGSYEQYF. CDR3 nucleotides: TGCGCCAGCAGCTTGGGGGTGGCGGGGGCTGGCTCCTACGAGCAGTACTTC.

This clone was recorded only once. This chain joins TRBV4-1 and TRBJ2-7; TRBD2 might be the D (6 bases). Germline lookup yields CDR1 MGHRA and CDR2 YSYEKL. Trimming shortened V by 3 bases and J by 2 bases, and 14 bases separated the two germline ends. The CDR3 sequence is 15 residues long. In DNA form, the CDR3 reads TGCGCCAGCAGCCATGACGGGGGTATGGCCTACGAGCAGTACTTC. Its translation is CASSHDGGMAYEQYF.

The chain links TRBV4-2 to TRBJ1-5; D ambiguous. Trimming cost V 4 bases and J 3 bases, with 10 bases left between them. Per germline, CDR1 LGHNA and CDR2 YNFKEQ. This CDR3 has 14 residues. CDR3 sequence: CASSLFRLNQPQHF. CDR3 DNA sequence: TGTGCCAGCAGCCTCTTCCGTCTCAATCAGCCCCAGCATTTT.

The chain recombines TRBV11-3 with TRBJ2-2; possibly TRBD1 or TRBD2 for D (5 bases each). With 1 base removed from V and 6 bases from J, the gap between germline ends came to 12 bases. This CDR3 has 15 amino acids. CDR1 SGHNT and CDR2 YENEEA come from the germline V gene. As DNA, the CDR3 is TGTGCCAGCAGCTTAGGTGGGACCCTAGCCGGGGAGCTGTTTTTT. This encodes CASSLGGTLAGELFF.

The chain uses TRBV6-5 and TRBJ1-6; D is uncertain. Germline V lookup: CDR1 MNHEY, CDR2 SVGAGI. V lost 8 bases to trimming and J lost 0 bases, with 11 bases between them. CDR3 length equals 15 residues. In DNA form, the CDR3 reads TGTGCCAGCCGCAACAAAGGCTCCTATAATTCACCCCTCCACTTT. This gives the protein CASRNKGSYNSPLHF.

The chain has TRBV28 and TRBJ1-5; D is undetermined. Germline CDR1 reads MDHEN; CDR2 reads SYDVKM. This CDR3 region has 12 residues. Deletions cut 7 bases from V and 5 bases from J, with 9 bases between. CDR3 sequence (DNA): TGTGCCAGCACCAACGGTGATCAGCCCCAGCATTTT. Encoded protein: CASTNGDQPQHF.

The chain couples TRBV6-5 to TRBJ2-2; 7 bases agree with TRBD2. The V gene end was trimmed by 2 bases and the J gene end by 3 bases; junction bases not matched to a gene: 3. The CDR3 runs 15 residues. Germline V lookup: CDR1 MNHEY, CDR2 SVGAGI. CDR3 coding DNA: TGTGCCAGCAGTTACCAGGGAGGGGACACCGGGGAGCTGTTTTTT. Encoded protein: CASSYQGGDTGELFF.

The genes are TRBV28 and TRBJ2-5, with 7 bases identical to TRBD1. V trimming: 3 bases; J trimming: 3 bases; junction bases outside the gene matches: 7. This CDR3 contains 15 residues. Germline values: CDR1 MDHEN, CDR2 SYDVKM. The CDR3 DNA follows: TGTGCCAGCAGTTTCCGAGGACAGGTGAAAGAGACCCAGTACTTC. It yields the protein CASSFRGQVKETQYF.

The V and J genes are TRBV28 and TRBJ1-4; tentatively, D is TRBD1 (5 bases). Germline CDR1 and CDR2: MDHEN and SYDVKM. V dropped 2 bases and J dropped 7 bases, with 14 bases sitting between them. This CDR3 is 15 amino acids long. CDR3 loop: CASSLPQARGEKLFF. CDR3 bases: TGTGCCAGCAGTTTACCGCAGGCTAGGGGTGAAAAACTGTTTTTT.

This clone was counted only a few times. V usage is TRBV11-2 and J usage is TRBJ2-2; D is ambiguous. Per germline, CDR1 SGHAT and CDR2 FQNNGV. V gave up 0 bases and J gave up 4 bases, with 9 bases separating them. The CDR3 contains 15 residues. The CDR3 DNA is TGTGCCAGCAGCTTAGAGGGGTTGCCCACCGGGGAGCTGTTTTTT. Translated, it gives CASSLEGLPTGELFF.

CDR3 coding DNA: TGCGCCAGCAGGGAGGGATCGAACACCGGGGAGCTGTTTTTT. This translates into CASREGSNTGELFF. V is TRBV5-1 and J is TRBJ2-2, with a tentative D call TRBD2 (6 bases). With 5 bases removed from V and 0 bases from J, the gap between germline ends came to 8 bases. Germline values: CDR1 SGHRS, CDR2 YFSETQ. This CDR3 spans 14 amino acids.

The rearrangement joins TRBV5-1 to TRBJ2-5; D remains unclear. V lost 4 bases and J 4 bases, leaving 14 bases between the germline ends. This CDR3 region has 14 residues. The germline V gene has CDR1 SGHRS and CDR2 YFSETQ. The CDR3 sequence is CASSLRAEGETQYF. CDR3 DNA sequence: TGCGCCAGCAGCCTCCGGGCCGAAGGAGAGACCCAGTACTTC.

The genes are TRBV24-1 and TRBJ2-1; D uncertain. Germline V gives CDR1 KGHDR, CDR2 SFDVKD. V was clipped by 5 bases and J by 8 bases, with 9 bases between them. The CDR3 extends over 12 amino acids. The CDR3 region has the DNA TGTGCCACCAGTGGCGTTACTGATGAGCAGTTCTTC. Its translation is CATSGVTDEQFF.

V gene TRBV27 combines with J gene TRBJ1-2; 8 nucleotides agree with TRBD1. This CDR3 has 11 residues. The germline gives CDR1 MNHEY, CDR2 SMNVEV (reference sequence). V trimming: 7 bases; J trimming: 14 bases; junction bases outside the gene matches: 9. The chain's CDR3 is CASTRKGTGTF. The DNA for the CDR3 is TGTGCCAGCACCCGCAAAGGGACAGGAACCTTC.

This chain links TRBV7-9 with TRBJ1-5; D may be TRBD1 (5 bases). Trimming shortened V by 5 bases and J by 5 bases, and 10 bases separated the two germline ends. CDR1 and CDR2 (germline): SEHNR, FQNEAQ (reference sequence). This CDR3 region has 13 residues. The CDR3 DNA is TGTGCCAGCAGCCTGGGGGGGGATCAGCCCCAGCATTTT. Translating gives CASSLGGDQPQHF.